This T cell receptor (beta chain) is drawn from a study of T-cell reconstitution after alpha-beta-depleted transplantation in children. The study's findings and limits: From newly produced T cells came most of the T-cell counts and diversity one year after transplant. Reportedly, only several hundred clones from non-depleted graft cells drove alpha-beta T-cell counts at about two months. In some patients, recipient T cells and intrathymic progenitors surviving conditioning explained high day-60 diversity.

As it was prepared, the TCRbeta library received unique molecular identifiers. MiXCR, applied by TCRdb to the PCR reads, yields one record per CDR3 protein. The sample lists 540,000 or so distinct CDR3 sequences; under 30% were seen once. About this clonotype itself: Its matching antigen is unknown.

V was pared by 1 base and J by 6 bases, with 10 bases between. The CDR3 has 13 amino acids. CDR1 is SGHRS, CDR2 YFSETQ, per germline. The input for sequencing was PBMCs, mostly from graft donor cells, taken 360 days after TCRalphabeta/CD19-depleted stem cell transplant. V is TRBV5-1 and J is TRBJ1-1; maybe TRBD1 (6 bases). This TCR came from a boy under three years old who had a stem cell transplant for acute myeloid leukemia, so the T cells may come from the graft donor. CDR3: CASSLSWTAEAFF. The CDR3, as DNA: TGCGCCAGCAGCTTGTCTTGGACAGCTGAAGCTTTCTTT.